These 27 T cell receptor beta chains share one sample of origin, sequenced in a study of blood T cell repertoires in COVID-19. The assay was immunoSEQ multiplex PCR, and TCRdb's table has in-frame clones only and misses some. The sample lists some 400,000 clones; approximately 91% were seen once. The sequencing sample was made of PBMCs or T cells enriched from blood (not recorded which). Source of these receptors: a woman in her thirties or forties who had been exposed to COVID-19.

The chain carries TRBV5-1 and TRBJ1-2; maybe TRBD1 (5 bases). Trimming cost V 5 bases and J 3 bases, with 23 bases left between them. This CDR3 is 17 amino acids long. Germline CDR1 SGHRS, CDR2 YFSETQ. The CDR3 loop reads CASSKLGAGQVDYGYTF. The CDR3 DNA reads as TGCGCCAGCAGTAAGCTTGGTGCGGGGCAGGTGGACTATGGCTACACCTTC.

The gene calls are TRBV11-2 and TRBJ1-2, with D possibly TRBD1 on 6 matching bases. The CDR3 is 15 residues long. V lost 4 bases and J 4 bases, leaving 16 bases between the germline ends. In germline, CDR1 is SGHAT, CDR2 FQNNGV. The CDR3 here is CASSYLGGQGYGYTF. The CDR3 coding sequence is TGTGCCAGCAGCTATTTGGGGGGGCAAGGCTATGGCTACACCTTC.

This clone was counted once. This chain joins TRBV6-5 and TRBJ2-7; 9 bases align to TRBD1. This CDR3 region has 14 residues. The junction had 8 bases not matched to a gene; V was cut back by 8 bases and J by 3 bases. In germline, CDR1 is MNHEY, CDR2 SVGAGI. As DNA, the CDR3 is TGTGCCAGCTGCCTTTGGGGACAGGGCTACGAGCAGTACTTC. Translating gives CASCLWGQGYEQYF.

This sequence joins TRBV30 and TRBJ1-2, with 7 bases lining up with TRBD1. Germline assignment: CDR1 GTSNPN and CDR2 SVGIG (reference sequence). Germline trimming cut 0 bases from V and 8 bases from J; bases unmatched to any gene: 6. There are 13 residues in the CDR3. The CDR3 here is CAWSVTGAWGYTF. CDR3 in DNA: TGTGCCTGGAGTGTAACAGGGGCTTGGGGCTACACCTTC.

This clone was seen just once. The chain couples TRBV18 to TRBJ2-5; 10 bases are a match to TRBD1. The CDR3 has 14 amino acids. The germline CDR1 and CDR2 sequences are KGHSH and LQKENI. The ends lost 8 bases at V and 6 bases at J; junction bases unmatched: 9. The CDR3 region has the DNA TGTGCCAGCCTGGACAGGGGGGAAGCAAAGACCCAGTACTTC. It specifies CASLDRGEAKTQYF. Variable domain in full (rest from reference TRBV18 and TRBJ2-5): NAGVMQNPRHLVRRRGQEARLRCSPMKGHSHVYWYRQLPEEGLKFMVYLQKENIIDESGMPKERFSAEFPKEGPSILRIQQVVRGDSAAYFCASLDRGEAKTQYFGPGTRLLVL.

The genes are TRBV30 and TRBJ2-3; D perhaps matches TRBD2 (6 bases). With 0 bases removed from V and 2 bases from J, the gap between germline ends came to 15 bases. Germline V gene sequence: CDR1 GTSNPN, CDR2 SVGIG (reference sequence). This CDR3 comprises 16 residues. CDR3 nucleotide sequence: TGTGCCTGGAGTGTATGGGGGGAGCGGAACACAGATACGCAGTATTTT. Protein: CAWSVWGERNTDTQYF.

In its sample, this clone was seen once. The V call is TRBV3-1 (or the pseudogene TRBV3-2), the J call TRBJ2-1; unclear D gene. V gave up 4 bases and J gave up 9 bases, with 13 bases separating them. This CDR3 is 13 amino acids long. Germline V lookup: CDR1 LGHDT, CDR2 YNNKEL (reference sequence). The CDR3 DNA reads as TGTGCCAGCAGCCTTCAACAGTACGCTGAGCAGTTCTTC. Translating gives CASSLQQYAEQFF.

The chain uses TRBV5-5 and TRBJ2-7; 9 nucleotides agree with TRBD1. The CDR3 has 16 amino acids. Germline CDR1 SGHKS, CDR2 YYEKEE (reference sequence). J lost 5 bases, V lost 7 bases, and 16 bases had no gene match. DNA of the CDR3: TGTGCCAGCTCTTTCCTCCCGGGACAGGGTCCCCACGAGCAGTACTTC. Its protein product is CASSFLPGQGPHEQYF.

CDR3 protein: CASSPGQFEAFF. The CDR3 region has the DNA TGTGCCAGCAGCCCCGGACAGTTTGAAGCTTTCTTT. The V and J genes are TRBV6-5 and TRBJ1-1; possibly TRBD1 for D (6 bases). The V gene lost 6 bases and the J gene lost 7 bases, with 12 bases spanning the gap. The CDR3 runs 12 residues. CDR1 and CDR2 (germline): MNHEY, SVGAGI.

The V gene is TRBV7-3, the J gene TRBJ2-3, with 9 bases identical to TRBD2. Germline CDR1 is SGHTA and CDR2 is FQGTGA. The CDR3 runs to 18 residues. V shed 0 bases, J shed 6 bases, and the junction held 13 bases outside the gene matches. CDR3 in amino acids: CASSLTPVSSGGEDTQYF. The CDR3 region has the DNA TGTGCCAGCAGCTTAACGCCGGTTAGTAGCGGGGGCGAGGATACGCAGTATTTT.

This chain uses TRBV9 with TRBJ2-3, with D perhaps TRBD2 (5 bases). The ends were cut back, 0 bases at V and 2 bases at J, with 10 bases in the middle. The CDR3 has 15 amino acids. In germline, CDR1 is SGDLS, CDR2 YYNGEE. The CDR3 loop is CASSVAERITDTQYF. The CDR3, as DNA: TGTGCCAGCAGCGTAGCTGAGCGGATCACAGATACGCAGTATTTT.

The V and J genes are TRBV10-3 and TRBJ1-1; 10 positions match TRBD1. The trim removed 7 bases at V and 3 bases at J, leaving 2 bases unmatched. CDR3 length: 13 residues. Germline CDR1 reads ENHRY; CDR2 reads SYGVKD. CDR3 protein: CAIKTGGHTEAFF. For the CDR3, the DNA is TGTGCCATCAAGACAGGGGGCCACACTGAAGCTTTCTTT.

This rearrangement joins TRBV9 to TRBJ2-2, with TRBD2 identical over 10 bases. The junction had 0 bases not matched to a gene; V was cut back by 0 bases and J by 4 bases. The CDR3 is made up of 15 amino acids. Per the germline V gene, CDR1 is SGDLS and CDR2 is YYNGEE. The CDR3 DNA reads TGTGCCAGCAGCGTAGCTAGCGGGAGCACCGGGGAGCTGTTTTTT. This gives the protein CASSVASGSTGELFF.

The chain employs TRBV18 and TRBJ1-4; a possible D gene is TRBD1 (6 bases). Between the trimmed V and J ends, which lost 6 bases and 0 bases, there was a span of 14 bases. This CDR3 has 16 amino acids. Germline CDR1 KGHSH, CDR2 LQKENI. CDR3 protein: CASSATGEATNEKLFF. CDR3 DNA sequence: TGTGCCAGCTCGGCGACAGGCGAAGCAACTAATGAAAAACTGTTTTTT.

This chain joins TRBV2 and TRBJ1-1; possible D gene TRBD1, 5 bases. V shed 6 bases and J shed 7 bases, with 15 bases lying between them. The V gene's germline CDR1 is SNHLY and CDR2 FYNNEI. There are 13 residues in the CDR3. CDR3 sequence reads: CASRRTYDSEAFF. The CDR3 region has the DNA TGTGCCAGCAGACGTACCTACGACAGTGAAGCTTTCTTT.

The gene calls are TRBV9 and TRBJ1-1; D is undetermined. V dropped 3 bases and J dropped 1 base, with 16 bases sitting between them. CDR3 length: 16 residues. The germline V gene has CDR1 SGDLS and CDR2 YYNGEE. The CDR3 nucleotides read TGTGCCAGCAGCGCCACCCCGTCGCAGTCGAACACTGAAGCTTTCTTT. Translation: CASSATPSQSNTEAFF.

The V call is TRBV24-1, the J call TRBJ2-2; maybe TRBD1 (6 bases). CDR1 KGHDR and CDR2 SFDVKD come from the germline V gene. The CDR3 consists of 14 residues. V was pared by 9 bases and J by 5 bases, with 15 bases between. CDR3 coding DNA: TGTGCCACCCAAGGACAGCGCCAAACCGGGGAGCTGTTTTTT. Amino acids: CATQGQRQTGELFF.

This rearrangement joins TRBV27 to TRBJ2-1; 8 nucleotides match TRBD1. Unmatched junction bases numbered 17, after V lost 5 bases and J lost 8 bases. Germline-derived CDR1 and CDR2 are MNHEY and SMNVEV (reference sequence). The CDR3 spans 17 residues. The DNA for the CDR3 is TGTGCCAGCAGTACCCTCTCCGGGACAGGAGGGTTTGATGAGCAGTTCTTC. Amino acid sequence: CASSTLSGTGGFDEQFF.

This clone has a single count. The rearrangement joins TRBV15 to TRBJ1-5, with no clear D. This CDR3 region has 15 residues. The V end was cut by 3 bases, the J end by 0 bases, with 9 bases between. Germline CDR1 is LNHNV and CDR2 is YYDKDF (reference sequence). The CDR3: CATSSADYSNQPQHF. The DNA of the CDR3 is TGTGCCACCAGCAGTGCAGATTATAGCAATCAGCCCCAGCATTTT. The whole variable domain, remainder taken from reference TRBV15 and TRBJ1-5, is DAMVIQNPRYQVTQFGKPVTLSCSQTLNHNVMYWYQQKSSQAPKLLFHYYDKDFNNEADTPDNFQSRRPNTSFCFLDIRSPGLGDTAMYLCATSSADYSNQPQHFGDGTRLSIL.

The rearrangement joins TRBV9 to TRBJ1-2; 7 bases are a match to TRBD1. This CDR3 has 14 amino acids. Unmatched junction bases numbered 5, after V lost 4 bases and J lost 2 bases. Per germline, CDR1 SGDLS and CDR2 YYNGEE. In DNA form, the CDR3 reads TGTGCCAGCAGCTTACAGGGGCAAAACTATGGCTACACCTTC. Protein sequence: CASSLQGQNYGYTF. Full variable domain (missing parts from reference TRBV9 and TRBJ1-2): DSGVTQTPKHLITATGQRVTLRCSPRSGDLSVYWYQQSLDQGLQFLIQYYNGEERAKGNILERFSAQQFPDLHSELNLSSLELGDSALYFCASSLQGQNYGYTFGSGTRLTVV.

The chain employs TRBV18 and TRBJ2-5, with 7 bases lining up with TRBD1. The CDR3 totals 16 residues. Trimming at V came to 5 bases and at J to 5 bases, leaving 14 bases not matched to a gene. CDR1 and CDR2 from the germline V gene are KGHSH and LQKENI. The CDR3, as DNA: TGTGCCAGCTCAACTTCGTCTCAGGGGGTGGGCGAGACCCAGTACTTC. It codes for CASSTSSQGVGETQYF.

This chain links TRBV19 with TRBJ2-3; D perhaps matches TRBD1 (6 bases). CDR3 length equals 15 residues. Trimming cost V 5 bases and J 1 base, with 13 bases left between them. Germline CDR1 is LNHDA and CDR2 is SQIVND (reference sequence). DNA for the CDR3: TGTGCCAGTAGTCCAAGAAGACAGGGCACAGATACGCAGTATTTT. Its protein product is CASSPRRQGTDTQYF.

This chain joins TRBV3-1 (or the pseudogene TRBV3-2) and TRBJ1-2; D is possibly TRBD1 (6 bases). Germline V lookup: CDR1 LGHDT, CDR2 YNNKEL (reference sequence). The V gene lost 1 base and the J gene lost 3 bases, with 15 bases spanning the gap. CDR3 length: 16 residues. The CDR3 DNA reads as TGTGCCAGCAGCCAAGGGCGCGGGGGGCGCGACTATGGCTACACCTTC. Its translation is CASSQGRGGRDYGYTF.

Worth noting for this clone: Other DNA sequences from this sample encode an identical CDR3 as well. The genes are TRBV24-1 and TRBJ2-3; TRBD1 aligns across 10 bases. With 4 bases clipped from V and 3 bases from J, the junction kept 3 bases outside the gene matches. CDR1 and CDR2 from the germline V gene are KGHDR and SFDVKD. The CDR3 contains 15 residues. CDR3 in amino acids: CATSDDRGRTDTQYF. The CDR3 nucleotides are TGTGCCACCAGTGACGACAGGGGGCGGACAGATACGCAGTATTTT.

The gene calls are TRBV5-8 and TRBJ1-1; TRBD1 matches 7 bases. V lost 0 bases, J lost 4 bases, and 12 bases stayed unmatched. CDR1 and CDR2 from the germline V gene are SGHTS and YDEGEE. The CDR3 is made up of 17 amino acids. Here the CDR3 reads CASSLVRQGWMGTEAFF. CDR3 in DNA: TGTGCCAGCAGCTTGGTTCGACAGGGATGGATGGGCACTGAAGCTTTCTTT.

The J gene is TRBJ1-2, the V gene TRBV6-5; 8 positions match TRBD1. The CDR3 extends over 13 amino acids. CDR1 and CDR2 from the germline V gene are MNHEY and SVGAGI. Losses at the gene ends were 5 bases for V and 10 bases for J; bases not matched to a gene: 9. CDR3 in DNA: TGTGCCAGCAGTAAGGGAGGACAGGGATACTACACCTTC. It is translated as CASSKGGQGYYTF.

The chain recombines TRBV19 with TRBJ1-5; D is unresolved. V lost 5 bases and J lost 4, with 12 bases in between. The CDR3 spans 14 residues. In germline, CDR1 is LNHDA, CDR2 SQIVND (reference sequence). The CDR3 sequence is CASSPRLQNQPQHF. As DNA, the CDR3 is TGTGCCAGTAGTCCCCGACTGCAGAATCAGCCCCAGCATTTT.